This T cell receptor (beta chain) was recovered during a study of blood T cell repertoires in COVID-19. Two negative PCRs, clearance, or symptom resolution had been documented for recovered Cohort 3 donors. Using immunoSEQ multiplex PCR, the repertoire was profiled, and TCRdb retains in-frame clones only, with some absent. The profile shows hundreds of thousands of clones, 85% of them singletons. V shed 3 bases, J shed 8 bases, and the junction held 1 base outside the gene matches. This CDR3 is 12 amino acids long. This clonotype originated in a man between 40 and 49 years old who had recovered from COVID-19. The sequenced material came from PBMCs or T cells enriched from blood (not recorded which). The chain combines TRBV12-3 or TRBV12-4 with TRBJ2-1; 7 nucleotides agree with TRBD1. The CDR3 DNA reads TGTGCCAGCAGTTTTACAGGGGATGAGCAGTTCTTC. This sequence encodes CASSFTGDEQFF.